These T cell receptor beta chains were read from a single sample in a study of T-cell reconstitution after alpha-beta-depleted transplantation in children. TCRdb re-derived calls from the PCR reads in MiXCR, one entry per CDR3 protein. This table holds about 110,000 distinct CDR3 sequences, 10% found once. Sequenced material: PBMCs, taken before TCRalphabeta/CD19-depleted stem cell transplant. Receptors were obtained from a boy aged 2 to 10 with acute lymphoblastic leukemia, due to receive a stem cell transplant. The CDR3 runs from the conserved cysteine through the conserved F or W. Each record gives: J gene, D gene, clone size, V gene, CDR3 protein, CDR3 DNA. D genes are given only for firm matches. Only some rows state a clone size, as once, few, many or a class for expanded clones.

j_gene: TRBJ2-7
d_gene: -
abundance: few
v_gene: TRBV19
CDR3aa: CASSIIGTGEQYF
CDR3nt: TGTGCCAGTAGTATAATCGGGACGGGTGAGCAGTACTTC

j_gene: TRBJ1-2
d_gene: -
abundance: few
v_gene: TRBV7-8
CDR3aa: CASSLRGSDYGYTF
CDR3nt: TGTGCCAGCAGCTTAAGGGGGTCAGACTATGGCTACACCTTC

j_gene: TRBJ2-7
d_gene: -
abundance: few
v_gene: TRBV20-1
CDR3aa: CSAPDLGSREPYEQYF
CDR3nt: TGCAGTGCCCCGGATCTGGGGTCCAGGGAACCCTACGAGCAGTACTTC

j_gene: TRBJ2-5
d_gene: TRBD1
abundance: few
v_gene: TRBV19
CDR3aa: CASSHRTGSKTQYF
CDR3nt: TGTGCCAGTAGCCACCGGACAGGGAGCAAGACCCAGTACTTC

j_gene: TRBJ2-1
d_gene: -
abundance: -
v_gene: TRBV2
CDR3aa: CASRLVRDEQFF
CDR3nt: TGTGCCAGCAGGCTCGTCAGGGATGAGCAGTTCTTC

j_gene: TRBJ1-2
d_gene: TRBD1
abundance: many
v_gene: TRBV6-1
CDR3aa: CASSAPFHRGMNYGYTF
CDR3nt: TGTGCCAGCAGCGCTCCCTTCCACAGGGGGATGAACTATGGCTACACCTTC

j_gene: TRBJ2-5
d_gene: TRBD2
abundance: -
v_gene: TRBV14
CDR3aa: CASSTQRGGTQYF
CDR3nt: TGTGCCAGCAGCACTCAGCGGGGAGGGACCCAGTACTTC

j_gene: TRBJ2-3
d_gene: -
abundance: medium-sized
v_gene: TRBV7-8
CDR3aa: CASSLTSGRERPPDTQYF
CDR3nt: TGTGCCAGCAGCTTAACCTCGGGCAGGGAAAGGCCTCCAGATACGCAGTATTTT

j_gene: TRBJ2-7
d_gene: TRBD2
abundance: -
v_gene: TRBV5-5
CDR3aa: CASSVWDLAAEGLREQYF
CDR3nt: TGTGCCAGCAGCGTATGGGACCTAGCGGCTGAGGGGTTGCGGGAGCAGTACTTC

j_gene: TRBJ2-7
d_gene: TRBD2
abundance: many
v_gene: TRBV12-3/TRBV12-4
CDR3aa: CASSPGLAGSYEQYF
CDR3nt: TGTGCCAGCAGCCCGGGACTAGCGGGTTCCTACGAGCAGTACTTC

j_gene: TRBJ2-1
d_gene: TRBD2
abundance: few
v_gene: TRBV7-2
CDR3aa: CASSSLGTSGRGEQFF
CDR3nt: TGTGCCAGCAGCTCCCTAGGGACTAGCGGGAGAGGTGAGCAGTTCTTC

j_gene: TRBJ2-7
d_gene: -
abundance: few
v_gene: TRBV3-1
CDR3aa: CASRAGGATYEQYF
CDR3nt: TGTGCCAGCCGCGCTGGGGGGGCAACCTACGAGCAGTACTTC

j_gene: TRBJ2-3
d_gene: TRBD2
abundance: few
v_gene: TRBV2
CDR3aa: CASSEGTRGRTDTQYF
CDR3nt: TGTGCCAGCAGTGAAGGGACTCGCGGGAGGACAGATACGCAGTATTTT

j_gene: TRBJ2-1
d_gene: TRBD2
abundance: few
v_gene: TRBV4-2
CDR3aa: CASSQDEGAGGGYNEQFF
CDR3nt: TGTGCCAGCAGCCAAGACGAGGGGGCGGGAGGGGGATACAATGAGCAGTTCTTC

j_gene: TRBJ2-7
d_gene: -
abundance: many
v_gene: TRBV2
CDR3aa: CASSGGGSYEQYF
CDR3nt: TGTGCCAGCAGTGGAGGGGGTTCCTACGAGCAGTACTTC

j_gene: TRBJ2-3
d_gene: -
abundance: -
v_gene: TRBV4-1
CDR3aa: CASSQDSGAPGTDTQYF
CDR3nt: TGCGCCAGCAGCCAAGATTCGGGAGCCCCCGGGACAGATACGCAGTATTTT

j_gene: TRBJ1-4
d_gene: -
abundance: few
v_gene: TRBV7-6
CDR3aa: CASSLGRGRGNEKLFF
CDR3nt: TGTGCCAGCAGTCTAGGTCGGGGACGTGGGAATGAAAAACTGTTTTTT

j_gene: TRBJ2-7
d_gene: -
abundance: -
v_gene: TRBV2
CDR3aa: CASSEWTSYEQYF
CDR3nt: TGTGCCAGCAGTGAATGGACAAGCTACGAGCAGTACTTC

j_gene: TRBJ1-2
d_gene: -
abundance: few
v_gene: TRBV10-3
CDR3aa: CAISGVGQDYGYTF
CDR3nt: TGTGCCATCAGTGGGGTGGGGCAGGACTATGGCTACACCTTC

j_gene: TRBJ2-7
d_gene: TRBD2
abundance: -
v_gene: TRBV28
CDR3aa: CAIGSGRAPRSDEQYF
CDR3nt: TGTGCCATAGGGAGCGGGAGGGCCCCCCGATCGGACGAGCAGTACTTC

j_gene: TRBJ2-7
d_gene: TRBD1
abundance: few
v_gene: TRBV4-1
CDR3aa: CASSQDPWDRGKSYEQYF
CDR3nt: TGCGCCAGCAGCCAAGACCCCTGGGACAGGGGGAAAAGCTACGAGCAGTACTTC

j_gene: TRBJ2-5
d_gene: -
abundance: many
v_gene: TRBV5-1
CDR3aa: CASSFQGLQETQYF
CDR3nt: TGCGCCAGCAGCTTCCAGGGTTTACAAGAGACCCAGTACTTC

j_gene: TRBJ2-5
d_gene: TRBD2
abundance: many
v_gene: TRBV24-1
CDR3aa: CATSDPRLAGGPGMETQYF
CDR3nt: TGTGCCACCAGTGACCCCCGACTAGCGGGAGGGCCGGGGATGGAGACCCAGTACTTC

j_gene: TRBJ2-5
d_gene: TRBD1
abundance: few
v_gene: TRBV10-3
CDR3aa: CAISVGTGYETQYF
CDR3nt: TGTGCCATCAGTGTGGGGACAGGGTACGAGACCCAGTACTTC

j_gene: TRBJ1-1
d_gene: -
abundance: many
v_gene: TRBV6-6
CDR3aa: CASNRNTEAFF
CDR3nt: TGTGCCAGCAATAGGAACACTGAAGCTTTCTTT

j_gene: TRBJ2-7
d_gene: -
abundance: -
v_gene: TRBV30
CDR3aa: CAWNPLPEVYLEQYF
CDR3nt: TGTGCCTGGAACCCACTACCAGAAGTATACCTCGAGCAGTACTTC

j_gene: TRBJ1-1
d_gene: TRBD1
abundance: -
v_gene: TRBV20-1
CDR3aa: CRTGHYTEAFF
CDR3nt: TGCAGGACAGGGCACTACACGGAAGCTTTCTTT

j_gene: TRBJ2-3
d_gene: -
abundance: -
v_gene: TRBV24-1
CDR3aa: CATSEWESPDTQYF
CDR3nt: TGTGCCACCAGTGAGTGGGAGAGTCCAGATACGCAGTATTTT

j_gene: TRBJ2-7
d_gene: TRBD2
abundance: few
v_gene: TRBV28
CDR3aa: CASSLGQGLAGPLPYEQYF
CDR3nt: TGTGCCAGCAGTTTAGGCCAGGGACTAGCGGGACCCCTCCCCTACGAGCAGTACTTC

j_gene: TRBJ1-2
d_gene: -
abundance: few
v_gene: TRBV10-3
CDR3aa: CAISPIANYGYTF
CDR3nt: TGTGCCATCAGTCCCATAGCTAACTATGGCTACACCTTC

j_gene: TRBJ2-5
d_gene: -
abundance: few
v_gene: TRBV10-3
CDR3aa: CAIRGSRVPEETQYF
CDR3nt: TGTGCCATCAGGGGTAGTCGCGTCCCGGAAGAGACCCAGTACTTC